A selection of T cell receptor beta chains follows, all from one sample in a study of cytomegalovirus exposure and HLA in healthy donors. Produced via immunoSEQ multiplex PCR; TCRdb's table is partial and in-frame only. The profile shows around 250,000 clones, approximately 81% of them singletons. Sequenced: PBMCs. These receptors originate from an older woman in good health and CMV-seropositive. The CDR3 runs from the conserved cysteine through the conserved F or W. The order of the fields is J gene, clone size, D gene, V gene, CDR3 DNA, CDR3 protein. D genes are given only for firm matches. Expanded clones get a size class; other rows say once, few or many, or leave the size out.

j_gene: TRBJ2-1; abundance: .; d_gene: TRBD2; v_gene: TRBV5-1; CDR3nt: TGCGCCAGCAGCTTCTATACTAGCGCCCAAAACAATGAGCAGTTCTTC; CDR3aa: CASSFYTSAQNNEQFF
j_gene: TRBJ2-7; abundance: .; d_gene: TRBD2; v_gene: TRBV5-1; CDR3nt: TGCGCCAGCAGCTTGGGAAGCGGGGAGTACGAGCAGTACTTC; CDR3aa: CASSLGSGEYEQYF
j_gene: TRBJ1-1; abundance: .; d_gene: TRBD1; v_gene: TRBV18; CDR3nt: TGTGCCAGCTCTCCGGGACAGATAAACACTGAAGCTTTCTTT; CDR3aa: CASSPGQINTEAFF
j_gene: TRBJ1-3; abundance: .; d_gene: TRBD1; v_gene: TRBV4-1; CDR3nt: TGCGCCAGCAGCCAAGTCATTGGGACAGGTGGAAACACCATATATTTT; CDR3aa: CASSQVIGTGGNTIYF
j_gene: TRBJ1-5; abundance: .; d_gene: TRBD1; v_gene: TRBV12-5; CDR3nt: TGTGCTAGTGGTTTCTCCGGACAGGGGCAGCCCCAGCATTTT; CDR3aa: CASGFSGQGQPQHF
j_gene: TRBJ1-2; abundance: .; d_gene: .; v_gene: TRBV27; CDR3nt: TGTGCCAGCAGTGCCTCCGGGAGATTCTATGGCTACACCTTC; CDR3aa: CASSASGRFYGYTF
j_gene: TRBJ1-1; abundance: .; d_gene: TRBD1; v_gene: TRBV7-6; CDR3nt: TGTGCCAGCAGCTCATCCGGGACAGCGAACACTGAAGCTTTCTTT; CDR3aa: CASSSSGTANTEAFF
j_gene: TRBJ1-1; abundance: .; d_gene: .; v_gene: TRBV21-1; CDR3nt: TGTGCCAGCAGCAAAGCGCTTGCGACTCTTGAGGGCTTTGAAGCTTTCTTT; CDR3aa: CASSKALATLEGFEAFF
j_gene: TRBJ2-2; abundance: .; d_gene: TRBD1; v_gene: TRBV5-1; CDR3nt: TGCGCCAGCAGCTTGGGGCAGGGGGCGAACACCGGGGAGCTGTTTTTT; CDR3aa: CASSLGQGANTGELFF
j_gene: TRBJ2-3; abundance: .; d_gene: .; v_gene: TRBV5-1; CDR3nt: TGCGCCAGCAGCTTTCAGGAAGATACGCAGTATTTT; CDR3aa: CASSFQEDTQYF
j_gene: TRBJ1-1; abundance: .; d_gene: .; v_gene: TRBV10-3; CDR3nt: TGTGCCATCAGTGAAAAAGGGGTCAGTACTGAAGCTTTCTTT; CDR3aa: CAISEKGVSTEAFF
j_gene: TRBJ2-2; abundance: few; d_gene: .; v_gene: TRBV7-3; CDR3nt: TGTGCCAGCAGCTCGACTAGATCGAACACCGGGGAGCTGTTTTTT; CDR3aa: CASSSTRSNTGELFF
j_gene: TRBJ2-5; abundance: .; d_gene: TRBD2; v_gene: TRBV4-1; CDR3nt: TGCGCCAGCAGCCAAGCCCCTAGCGGATATCAAGAGACCCAGTACTTC; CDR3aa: CASSQAPSGYQETQYF
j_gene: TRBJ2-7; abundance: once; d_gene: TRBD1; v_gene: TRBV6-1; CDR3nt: TGTGCCAGCAGTGAAGGGGGGACAGCGACCTACGAGCAGTACTTC; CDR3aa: CASSEGGTATYEQYF
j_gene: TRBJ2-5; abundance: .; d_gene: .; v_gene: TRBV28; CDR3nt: TGTGCCAGCAGTTCAAGCCTCGGGGTCGAAGAGACCCAGTACTTC; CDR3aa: CASSSSLGVEETQYF
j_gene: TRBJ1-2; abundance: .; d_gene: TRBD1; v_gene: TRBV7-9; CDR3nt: TGTTCCAGCAGCCCGACAGGGGGCGTCTTAGTCGTTGGCTACACCTTC; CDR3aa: CSSSPTGGVLVVGYTF
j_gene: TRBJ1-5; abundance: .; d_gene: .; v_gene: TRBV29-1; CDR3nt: TGCAGCGTTCAGCAGGGCAATCAGCCCCAGCATTTT; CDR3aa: CSVQQGNQPQHF